At least ten counts were recorded for the clone carrying this T cell receptor beta chain. Its antigen is unidentified. This sample was included in a study of Graves' ophthalmopathy and Graves' hyperthyroidism. Across the whole study: The study drew peripheral blood at initial diagnosis, before any treatment.

Whole-study results and caveats: In blood appeared most of the expanded thyroid clonotypes whose frequency exceeded 0.001.

As the template, RNA transcripts were used to amplify TCR beta CDR3 regions. HTBI primers were employed in first-round RT-PCR, then a second-round multiplex PCR followed. TCRdb reanalysed the multiplex PCR reads using MiXCR and keeps one entry per CDR3 protein. This sample has 340,000 or so distinct CDR3 sequences, with around a sixth found just once. The sample taken for sequencing was peripheral blood. This TCR was recovered from an adult man with Graves' ophthalmopathy.

The CDR3 protein is CASSLRRDQETQYF. As DNA, the CDR3 is TGTGCCAGCAGCTTAAGGCGTGACCAAGAGACCCAGTACTTC. The J gene is TRBJ2-5, the V gene TRBV7-9; D is undetermined. Deletions cut 2 bases from V and 0 bases from J, with 7 bases between. This CDR3 contains 14 residues. The germline CDR1 and CDR2 sequences are SEHNR and FQNEAQ (reference sequence).